The T cell receptor (beta chain) under discussion was sequenced for a study of cytomegalovirus exposure and HLA in healthy donors. Primers for the PCR totalled 60 Vbeta and 13 Jbeta. Only in-frame clones appear in the TCRdb table, and some are missing; sequencing was by immunoSEQ multiplex PCR. The table has more than 80,000 clones, approximately 70% seen once. Findings and limits, study-wide: The likely explanation for a cluster of highly shared sequence variants was sequencing artifact. Listed as cytomegalovirus-associated were around 160 TCR beta chains.

As for this clone: Its antigen is not identified.

The CDR3 runs to 14 residues. The germline gives CDR1 SGDLS, CDR2 YYNGEE. V was clipped by 4 bases and J by 1 base, with 9 bases between them. The V gene is TRBV9, the J gene TRBJ1-5; D is perhaps TRBD1 (5 bases). This TCR derives from a boy under 18 in good health and CMV-seronegative. Sequencing used PBMCs. DNA of the CDR3: TGTGCCAGCAGCCCCCGGGGGAGCAATCAGCCCCAGCATTTT. The encoded protein is CASSPRGSNQPQHF.